This TCR beta chain was found in a study of monozygotic twins with inflammatory bowel disease. Broader study findings: Any single strong signal or clonotype tied to IBD lacked support. TCRbeta inverse Simpson diversity was decreased in IBD patients versus healthy co-twins.

The authors drew roughly 2.5 ml of blood from each donor. Comments on this clonotype: What it recognizes is unknown.

From its re-call of the 5' RACE reads, TCRdb lists each CDR3 protein once, without DNA. The record lists some 150,000 distinct CDR3 sequences, of which the ten most abundant hold around 1.3%. The CDR3 is 16 amino acids. Germline CDR1 reads LNHNV; CDR2 reads YYDKDF (reference sequence). Sequencing was performed on blood. The chain recombines TRBV15 with TRBJ2-7; TCRdb selects TRBD1, and the lack of DNA leaves this call unchecked. The TCR comes from a human donor with ulcerative colitis or Crohn's disease, or a healthy co-twin of an affected twin (not recorded which). The CDR3 here is CATSRAPQGLKDEQYF.